The T cell receptor beta chain described here comes from a study of blood T cells in healthy people across ages. For the study at large: Using template switching, researchers captured about one barcoded beta molecule for each two T cells.

Using a J-beta primer mix together with a sample-barcoded 5' primer, a second PCR was run for roughly 6 to 12 cycles. Each CDR3 protein is one row after TCRdb ran MiXCR on the 5' RACE reads. Of around 1,800,000 distinct CDR3 sequences in the sample, about 39% were seen once. Investigators took roughly 9.5 milliliters of peripheral blood from every donor. This CDR3 has 16 amino acids. Germline loops: CDR1 LNHDA, CDR2 SQIVND (reference sequence). V lost 0 bases and J lost 3, with 14 bases in between. The chain joins TRBV19 to TRBJ2-5; no clear D gene. This TCR derives from a human donor in good health. The sequenced material came from blood. The CDR3 coding sequence is TGTGCCAGTAGTATAGATCTAAGGACGGCCAAAGAGACCCAGTACTTC. Translating it yields CASSIDLRTAKETQYF.